This is a list of T cell receptor beta chains from one sample in a study of T-cell reconstitution after alpha-beta-depleted transplantation in children. TCRdb analysed the PCR reads with MiXCR anew, one entry per CDR3 protein. The sample has some 550,000 distinct CDR3 sequences; 15% to 20% are singletons. The starting material was PBMCs from the stem cell graft donor, obtained from the stem cell graft. All receptors derive from a human donor who donated a stem cell graft to a child with acute lymphoblastic leukemia. CDR3s include the opening cysteine and the closing phenylalanine or tryptophan. Only part of the rows carry a size: once, few, many, or a class if the clone is expanded.

TRBV4-1	TRBJ2-7	NA	CASSQRQDSREQYF
TRBV3-1	TRBJ1-1	few	CASSQESHVGTTEAFF
TRBV20-1	TRBJ1-2	NA	CSANGAGGGYTF
TRBV12-3/TRBV12-4	TRBJ1-1	NA	CASSSNDRGRTEAFF
TRBV5-1	TRBJ2-7	few	CASSQTSGSSSYEQYF
TRBV5-1	TRBJ2-1	once	CASSPEGGGSYNEQFF
TRBV3-1	TRBJ1-6	NA	CASREGTYNSPLHF
TRBV7-2	TRBJ2-1	few	CASSLTGTSYNEQFF
TRBV20-1	TRBJ1-1	NA	CSARDLGALNTEAFF
TRBV12-3/TRBV12-4	TRBJ1-5	few	CASSQGQGDNQPQHF
TRBV6-1	TRBJ2-7	few	CASIAGKVPYEQYF
TRBV6-2/TRBV6-3	TRBJ2-3	NA	CAGTSGSPPDTQYF
TRBV20-1	TRBJ2-7	few	CSARVAGVREQYF
TRBV14	TRBJ2-1	few	CASSLRPAGWQFF
TRBV27	TRBJ2-3	NA	CASSPHPARTDTQYF
TRBV6-5	TRBJ2-7	NA	CASSYQGNYEQYF
TRBV19	TRBJ2-7	NA	CASNSLDGNYEQYF
TRBV27	TRBJ2-1	few	CASSLLGKTSGSYNEQFF
TRBV12-3/TRBV12-4	TRBJ1-5	few	CASSLWDIQYQPQHF
TRBV29-1	TRBJ2-1	few	CSVVQVGLAGRYNQYNEQFF
TRBV4-2	TRBJ2-3	NA	CASSQGLGGRDTQYF
TRBV5-4	TRBJ2-1	NA	CASSMGGHEQFF
TRBV6-2/TRBV6-3	TRBJ2-1	many	CASTLAGGPSNEQFF
TRBV5-1	TRBJ2-7	NA	CASSLGFAGVPYEQYF
TRBV5-1	TRBJ2-5	NA	CASSPRLVEYQETQYF
TRBV12-3/TRBV12-4	TRBJ1-2	NA	CASSPDRQGRVYGYTF
TRBV15	TRBJ2-7	few	CATSRVRDLSSYEQYF
TRBV6-5	TRBJ2-7	few	CASRHGTGEQYF
TRBV11-2	TRBJ2-3	few	CASSLVGDRGTDTQYF
TRBV3-1	TRBJ2-3	once	CASSQSAMFSGSTDTQYF
TRBV12-3/TRBV12-4	TRBJ1-5	few	CASSNSFWGNSNQPQHF
TRBV6-5	TRBJ2-5	few	CASRDLQETQYF
TRBV10-3	TRBJ1-1	NA	CAISGQRSIEAFF